This passage covers 28 T cell receptor beta chains from one sample sequenced in a study of blood T cell repertoires in COVID-19. Repertoires were generated with immunoSEQ multiplex PCR, while TCRdb's copy carries only in-frame clones and drops some. Of about 59,000 clones listed, roughly 80% are singletons. The sequenced sample was peripheral blood. Receptor source: a woman in her 70s with acute or convalescent COVID-19.

The rearrangement joins TRBV2 to TRBJ1-1; the D gene is possibly TRBD1 (5 bases). Germline CDR1 is SNHLY and CDR2 is FYNNEI. The CDR3 spans 13 residues. Deletions cut 6 bases from V and 1 base from J, with 9 bases between. The CDR3 DNA sequence: TGTGCCAGCAGCCTTGACAGGAACACTGAAGCTTTCTTT. It encodes CASSLDRNTEAFF.

This sequence joins TRBV4-1 and TRBJ1-1; D gene unclear. Germline CDR1 reads MGHRA; CDR2 reads YSYEKL. V gave up 1 base and J gave up 5 bases, with 14 bases separating them. This CDR3 contains 15 residues. Written as DNA, the CDR3 is TGCGCCAGCAGCCAAGGCCCTGGGTTGAGGACTGAAGCTTTCTTT. Its protein product is CASSQGPGLRTEAFF.

The chain links TRBV13 to TRBJ2-5; D perhaps matches TRBD2 (7 bases). The germline CDR1 and CDR2 sequences are PRHDT and FYEKMQ (reference sequence). The CDR3 sequence is 15 residues long. Trimming pared 0 bases from V and 4 bases from J, leaving 12 bases between. The CDR3 here is CASSLGTGRGETQYF. DNA for the CDR3: TGTGCCAGCAGCTTAGGCACAGGGAGGGGAGAGACCCAGTACTTC.

The J gene is TRBJ2-6, the V gene TRBV19; 8 bases align to TRBD2. J was trimmed by 1 base and V by 9 bases; bases with no gene match: 2. The CDR3 runs 14 residues. CDR1 is LNHDA and CDR2 is SQIVND in the germline V gene (reference sequence). The CDR3 spells CASGGGSGANVLTF. CDR3 in DNA: TGTGCCAGCGGGGGGGGATCTGGGGCCAACGTCCTGACTTTC.

This clone was picked up a small number of times. The chain uses TRBV12-3 or TRBV12-4 and TRBJ1-5, with 9 bases fitting TRBD1. The CDR3 covers 13 residues. V trimming: 6 bases; J trimming: 9 bases; junction bases outside the gene matches: 6. The CDR3 spells CASSPTGGRPQHF. CDR3 in DNA: TGTGCCAGCAGCCCGACAGGGGGACGGCCCCAGCATTTT.

The rearrangement joins TRBV6-5 to TRBJ1-1; D gene ambiguous. V lost 0 bases to trimming and J lost 0 bases, with 8 bases between them. CDR1 and CDR2 from the germline V gene are MNHEY and SVGAGI. This CDR3 region has 15 residues. DNA for the CDR3: TGTGCCAGCAGTTACTCGGTCGGGTTGAACACTGAAGCTTTCTTT. This translates into CASSYSVGLNTEAFF.

The rearrangement uses TRBV5-4 and TRBJ2-3; D unresolved. Trimming cost V 0 bases and J 2 bases, with 7 bases left between them. This CDR3 is 14 amino acids long. The germline CDR1 and CDR2 sequences are SGHNT and YYREEE (reference sequence). CDR3 DNA: TGTGCCAGCAGCTTGGATTTGGCCACAGATACGCAGTATTTT. It codes for CASSLDLATDTQYF.

The V call is TRBV9, the J call TRBJ2-7, with 8 bases fitting TRBD2. V gave up 2 bases and J gave up 3 bases; unmatched junction bases: 10. Germline loops: CDR1 SGDLS, CDR2 YYNGEE. There are 16 residues in the CDR3. The CDR3, as DNA: TGTGCCAGCAGCGTTTCCCCGGGCCTAGCGGGCTACGAGCAGTACTTC. Translated, it gives CASSVSPGLAGYEQYF.

This clone was seen more than once but under ten times. J is TRBJ1-2 and V is TRBV10-3; no clear D gene. This CDR3 has 13 residues. V was clipped by 7 bases and J by 3 bases, with 12 bases between them. The V gene's germline CDR1 is ENHRY and CDR2 SYGVKD. This chain's CDR3 is CAITPGNDYGYTF. The CDR3, as DNA: TGTGCCATCACCCCGGGGAACGACTATGGCTACACCTTC.

This clone was seen a handful of times. The gene calls are TRBV6-5 and TRBJ1-4, with D uncertain. Germline-derived CDR1 and CDR2 are MNHEY and SVGAGI. V was clipped by 0 bases and J by 3 bases, with 11 bases between them. This CDR3 contains 16 residues. The CDR3 here is CASSYSGDQANEKLFF. The CDR3 bases are TGTGCCAGCAGTTACTCGGGAGATCAGGCTAATGAAAAACTGTTTTTT.

The chain joins TRBV18 to TRBJ1-1; D remains ambiguous. The ends were cut back, 5 bases at V and 0 bases at J, with 10 bases in the middle. The germline CDR1 and CDR2 sequences are KGHSH and LQKENI. This CDR3 spans 14 amino acids. CDR3: CASSTDSMNTEAFF. The CDR3 DNA is TGTGCCAGCTCAACTGACTCCATGAACACTGAAGCTTTCTTT. Full variable domain (remainder filled in from reference TRBV18 and TRBJ1-1): NAGVMQNPRHLVRRRGQEARLRCSPMKGHSHVYWYRQLPEEGLKFMVYLQKENIIDESGMPKERFSAEFPKEGPSILRIQQVVRGDSAAYFCASSTDSMNTEAFFGQGTRLTVV.

CDR3 loop: CAWSVRGLSRNEQFF. The CDR3 nucleotides read TGTGCCTGGAGTGTACGGGGACTCTCTCGTAATGAGCAGTTCTTC. The chain links TRBV30 to TRBJ2-1, with D possibly being TRBD2 (6 bases). This CDR3 is built from 15 residues. Trimming stripped 0 bases from V and 7 bases from J, with 16 bases between. Germline V gene sequence: CDR1 GTSNPN, CDR2 SVGIG (reference sequence).

The chain uses TRBV10-3 and TRBJ1-6; D not resolved. The CDR3 has 15 residues. Germline V gene sequence: CDR1 ENHRY, CDR2 SYGVKD. Trimming cost V 8 bases and J 0 bases, with 11 bases left between them. The CDR3 nucleotides read TGTGCCATCGGTCACGGGGTCTCCTATAATTCACCCCTCCACTTT. Amino acid sequence: CAIGHGVSYNSPLHF.

In its sample, this clone was seen a few times. The chain uses TRBV30 and TRBJ2-2; 10 nucleotides agree with TRBD2. The CDR3 extends over 15 amino acids. Germline values: CDR1 GTSNPN, CDR2 SVGIG (reference sequence). The V gene end was trimmed by 4 bases and the J gene end by 7 bases; junction bases not matched to a gene: 9. CDR3 sequence: CAWIPAGGLHGELFF. CDR3 DNA sequence: TGTGCCTGGATTCCAGCGGGGGGGCTCCACGGGGAGCTGTTTTTT.

V gene TRBV10-1 combines with J gene TRBJ1-1, with 9 bases fitting TRBD1. The V gene end was trimmed by 6 bases and the J gene end by 4 bases; junction bases not matched to a gene: 9. The CDR3 is 15 amino acids. Germline values: CDR1 WNHNN, CDR2 SYGVQD (reference sequence). CDR3 residues: CASSSGQGRFTEAFF. For the CDR3, the DNA is TGCGCCAGCAGCTCGGGACAGGGAAGGTTCACTGAAGCTTTCTTT.

V usage is TRBV19 and J usage is TRBJ1-5, with 10 bases matching TRBD1. In germline, CDR1 is LNHDA, CDR2 SQIVND (reference sequence). CDR3 size: 14 residues. With 4 bases clipped from V and 6 bases from J, the junction kept 3 bases outside the gene matches. CDR3 DNA sequence: TGTGCCAGTAGTAGGGACAGGGGAGGTCAGCCCCAGCATTTT. Translation: CASSRDRGGQPQHF. Full variable domain (outside the CDR3, taken from reference TRBV19 and TRBJ1-5): DGGITQSPKYLFRKEGQNVTLSCEQNLNHDAMYWYRQDPGQGLRLIYYSQIVNDFQKGDIAEGYSVSREKKESFPLTVTSAQKNPTAFYLCASSRDRGGQPQHFGDGTRLSIL.

This clone showed up just a few times. The chain has TRBV4-1 and TRBJ2-5; 8 nucleotides agree with TRBD2. J lost 1 base, V lost 8 bases, and 6 bases had no gene match. The CDR3 totals 14 residues. Germline assignment: CDR1 MGHRA and CDR2 YSYEKL. The CDR3 nucleotides are TGCGCCAGCCGCCCCGGGACTAGCCAAGAGACCCAGTACTTC. Its translation: CASRPGTSQETQYF.

V usage is TRBV18 and J usage is TRBJ1-2; 8 bases fit TRBD1. V gave up 3 bases and J gave up 4 bases; unmatched junction bases: 4. This CDR3 is 14 amino acids long. CDR1 and CDR2 from the germline V gene are KGHSH and LQKENI. The chain's CDR3 is CASSPGTGTYGYTF. In DNA, the CDR3 is TGTGCCAGCTCACCCGGGACAGGTACCTATGGCTACACCTTC. The full variable domain, with the rest looked up from reference TRBV18 and TRBJ1-2, is NAGVMQNPRHLVRRRGQEARLRCSPMKGHSHVYWYRQLPEEGLKFMVYLQKENIIDESGMPKERFSAEFPKEGPSILRIQQVVRGDSAAYFCASSPGTGTYGYTFGSGTRLTVV.

The J gene is TRBJ2-5, the V gene TRBV3-1 (or the pseudogene TRBV3-2); 8 bases agree with TRBD1. V lost 4 bases to trimming and J lost 4 bases; unmatched junction nucleotides: 5. This CDR3 has 14 residues. CDR1 LGHDT and CDR2 YNNKEL come from the germline V gene (reference sequence). The DNA of the CDR3 is TGTGCCAGCAGCCGCCAGGGGGCGCGAGAGACCCAGTACTTC. This translates into CASSRQGARETQYF.

This chain links TRBV20-1 with TRBJ1-2; D is undetermined. The CDR3 spans 11 residues. Germline loops: CDR1 DFQATT, CDR2 SNEGSKA (reference sequence). V was shortened by 0 bases and J by 12 bases, with 11 bases between the two germline ends. Here the CDR3 DNA reads TGCAGTGCTAGAGATGGTTCGGTAGACACCTTC. It translates to CSARDGSVDTF.

V gene TRBV5-1 combines with J gene TRBJ1-2; unclear D gene. Trimming stripped 5 bases from V and 5 bases from J, with 13 bases between. The CDR3 has 13 residues. Germline CDR1 reads SGHRS; CDR2 reads YFSETQ. The DNA of the CDR3 is TGCGCCAGCAGACTAACCCTAGAGTATGGCTACACCTTC. Amino acids: CASRLTLEYGYTF.

The chain uses TRBV12-5 and TRBJ2-3; D gene unclear. CDR1 is LGHNT, CDR2 FRNRAP, per germline. CDR3 length: 13 residues. Trimming cost V 4 bases and J 9 bases, with 14 bases left between them. The CDR3 DNA sequence: TGTGCTAGTGGTTCCCCCTTCGAGGTAACGCAGTATTTT. Translating it yields CASGSPFEVTQYF.

The gene calls are TRBV7-3 and TRBJ1-3, with D hard to call. With 8 bases removed from V and 0 bases from J, the gap between germline ends came to 26 bases. Germline values: CDR1 SGHTA, CDR2 FQGTGA. The CDR3 contains 19 residues. The DNA for the CDR3 is TGTGCCAGCCCGAACCTCCCCCCCCGCGACAAAAACTCTGGAAACACCATATATTTT. This gives the protein CASPNLPPRDKNSGNTIYF. Together with reference TRBV7-3 and TRBJ1-3, the CDR3 gives the full variable domain: GAGVSQTPSNKVTEKGKYVELRCDPISGHTALYWYRQSLGQGPEFLIYFQGTGAADDSGLPNDRFFAVRPEGSVSTLKIQRTERGDSAVYLCASPNLPPRDKNSGNTIYFGEGSWLTVV.

V usage is TRBV4-1 and J usage is TRBJ2-7, with TRBD2 matching over 13 bases. V was clipped by 1 base and J by 3 bases; unmatched bases: 9. Germline CDR1 reads MGHRA; CDR2 reads YSYEKL. CDR3 size: 18 residues. In DNA, the CDR3 is TGCGCCAGCAGCCAAGTCGGACTAGCGGGGGCCGCCGGCTACGAGCAGTACGTC. It yields the protein CASSQVGLAGAAGYEQYV.

The CDR3, as DNA: TGCGCCAGCAGTGAGTCTAGAAGTAGTCTAGGGGCCACCGGGGAGCTGTTTTTT. It translates to CASSESRSSLGATGELFF. This sequence joins TRBV10-1 and TRBJ2-2; TRBD1 might be the D (5 bases). Trimming removed 0 bases from V and 4 bases from J, with 18 bases in between. Germline lookup yields CDR1 WNHNN and CDR2 SYGVQD (reference sequence). The CDR3 extends over 18 amino acids.

This sequence joins TRBV18 and TRBJ2-1, with no clear D. The germline CDR1 and CDR2 sequences are KGHSH and LQKENI. Trimming pared 2 bases from V and 9 bases from J, leaving 8 bases between. This CDR3 is built from 12 residues. The CDR3 nucleotides are TGTGCCAGCTCACCAATGGGCTTTGAGCAGTTCTTC. It is translated as CASSPMGFEQFF. Full variable domain (missing parts from reference TRBV18 and TRBJ2-1): NAGVMQNPRHLVRRRGQEARLRCSPMKGHSHVYWYRQLPEEGLKFMVYLQKENIIDESGMPKERFSAEFPKEGPSILRIQQVVRGDSAAYFCASSPMGFEQFFGPGTRLTVL.

V gene TRBV6-5 combines with J gene TRBJ2-3, with TRBD1 identical over 8 bases. This CDR3 region has 14 residues. With 4 bases clipped from V and 6 bases from J, the junction kept 6 bases outside the gene matches. Germline CDR1 MNHEY, CDR2 SVGAGI. Written as DNA, the CDR3 is TGTGCCAGCAGTTCTCGGACAGGGTTGGATACGCAGTATTTT. Translated: CASSSRTGLDTQYF.

This chain joins TRBV27 and TRBJ2-6; no firm D call. Trimming removed 5 bases from V and 4 bases from J, with 21 bases in between. CDR3 length: 18 residues. Germline-derived CDR1 and CDR2 are MNHEY and SMNVEV (reference sequence). The DNA of the CDR3 is TGTGCCAGCAGTCCCCGACTGAGACCATTAACCGGGGCCAACGTCCTGACTTTC. It specifies CASSPRLRPLTGANVLTF.